This paragraph reports one T cell receptor beta chain. Sequencing used immunoSEQ multiplex PCR; TCRdb keeps in-frame clones, though not all of them. This table has 40,000 to 45,000 clones, about 88% appearing once. Trimming left V 10 bases short and J 3 bases short, with 9 bases between. The CDR3 is 12 amino acids. CDR1 MDHEN and CDR2 SYDVKM come from the germline V gene. This sample was included in a study of OX40 agonist ivuxolimab in advanced cancers. This chain links TRBV28 with TRBJ1-4, with D hard to call. The sequencing used CD4+ or CD8+ T cells sorted from blood, collected in a trial of the OX40 agonist ivuxolimab. This clonotype originated in an adult with an advanced solid tumor such as melanoma, head and neck, liver or kidney cancer. CDR3 protein: CATSDPNEKLFF. CDR3 DNA sequence: TGTGCCACCTCGGACCCTAATGAAAAACTGTTTTTT.